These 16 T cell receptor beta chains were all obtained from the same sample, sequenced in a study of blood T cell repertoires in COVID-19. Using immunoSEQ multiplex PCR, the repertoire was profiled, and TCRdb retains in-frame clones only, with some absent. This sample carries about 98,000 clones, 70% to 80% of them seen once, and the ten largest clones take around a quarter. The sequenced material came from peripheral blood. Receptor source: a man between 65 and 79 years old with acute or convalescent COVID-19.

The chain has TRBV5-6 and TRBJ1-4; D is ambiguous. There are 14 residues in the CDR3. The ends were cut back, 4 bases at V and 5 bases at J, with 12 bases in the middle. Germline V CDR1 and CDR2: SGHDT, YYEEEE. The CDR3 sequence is CASSPGLSNEKLFF. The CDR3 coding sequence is TGTGCCAGCAGCCCCGGGTTATCCAATGAAAAACTGTTTTTT.

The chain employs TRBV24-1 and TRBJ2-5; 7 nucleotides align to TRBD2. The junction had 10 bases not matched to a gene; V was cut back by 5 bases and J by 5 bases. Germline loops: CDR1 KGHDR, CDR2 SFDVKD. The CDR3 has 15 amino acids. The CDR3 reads CATSVLAAAGETQYF. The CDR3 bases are TGTGCCACCAGTGTCCTAGCGGCGGCGGGCGAGACCCAGTACTTC.

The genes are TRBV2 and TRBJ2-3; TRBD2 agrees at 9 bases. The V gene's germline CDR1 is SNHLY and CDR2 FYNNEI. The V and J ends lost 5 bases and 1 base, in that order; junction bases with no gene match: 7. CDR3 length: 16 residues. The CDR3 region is CASSPLWTSGTDTQYF. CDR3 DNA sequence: TGTGCCAGCAGTCCTCTATGGACTAGCGGCACAGATACGCAGTATTTT. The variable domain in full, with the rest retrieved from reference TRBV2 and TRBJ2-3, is EPEVTQTPSHQVTQMGQEVILRCVPISNHLYFYWYRQILGQKVEFLVSFYNNEISEKSEIFDDQFSVERPDGSNFTLKIRSTKLEDSAMYFCASSPLWTSGTDTQYFGPGTRLTVL.

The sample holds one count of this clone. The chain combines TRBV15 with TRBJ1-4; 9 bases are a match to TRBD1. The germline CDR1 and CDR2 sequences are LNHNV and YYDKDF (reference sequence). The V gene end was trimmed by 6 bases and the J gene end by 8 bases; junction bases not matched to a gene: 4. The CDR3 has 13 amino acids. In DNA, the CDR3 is TGTGCCACCAGACGGACAGGGGACGAAAAACTGTTTTTT. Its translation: CATRRTGDEKLFF.

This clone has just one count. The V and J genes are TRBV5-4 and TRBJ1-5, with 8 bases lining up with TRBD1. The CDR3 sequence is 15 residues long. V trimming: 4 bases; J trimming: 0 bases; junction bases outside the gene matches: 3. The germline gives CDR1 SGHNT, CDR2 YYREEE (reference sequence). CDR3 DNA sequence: TGTGCCAGCAGCAAGACAGGGGATAGCAATCAGCCCCAGCATTTT. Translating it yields CASSKTGDSNQPQHF. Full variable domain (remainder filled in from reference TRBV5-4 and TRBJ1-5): ETGVTQSPTHLIKTRGQQVTLRCSSQSGHNTVSWYQQALGQGPQFIFQYYREEENGRGNFPPRFSGLQFPNYSSELNVNALELDDSALYLCASSKTGDSNQPQHFGDGTRLSIL.

The CDR3 loop is CASSPEPGSPEQFF. CDR3 nucleotide sequence: TGTGCCAGCAGCCCCGAGCCGGGTAGCCCTGAGCAGTTCTTC. The chain couples TRBV7-3 to TRBJ2-1, with D unresolved. V lost 5 bases and J 9 bases, leaving 17 bases between the germline ends. This CDR3 spans 14 amino acids. Germline V gene data show CDR1 as SGHTA and CDR2 as FQGTGA.

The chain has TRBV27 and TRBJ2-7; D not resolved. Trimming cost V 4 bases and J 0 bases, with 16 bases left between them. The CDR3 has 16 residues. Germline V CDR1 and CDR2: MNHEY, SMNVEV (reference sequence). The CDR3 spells CASSYPSPHGSYEQYF. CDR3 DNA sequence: TGTGCCAGCAGTTACCCCTCGCCCCACGGCTCCTACGAGCAGTACTTC.

The CDR3 DNA reads as TGTGCCACCAGCCGGGCAACTAATGAAAAACTGTTTTTT. It specifies CATSRATNEKLFF. The chain uses TRBV15 and TRBJ1-4; D remains ambiguous. This CDR3 comprises 13 residues. The germline V gene has CDR1 LNHNV and CDR2 YYDKDF (reference sequence). The V gene lost 5 bases and the J gene lost 0 bases, with 4 bases spanning the gap.

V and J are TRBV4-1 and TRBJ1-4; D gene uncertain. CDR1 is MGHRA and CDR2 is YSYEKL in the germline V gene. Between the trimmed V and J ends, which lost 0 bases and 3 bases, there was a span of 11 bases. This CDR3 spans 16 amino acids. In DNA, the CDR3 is TGCGCCAGCAGCCAAGAGATGTACCCAGCTAATGAAAAACTGTTTTTT. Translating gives CASSQEMYPANEKLFF.

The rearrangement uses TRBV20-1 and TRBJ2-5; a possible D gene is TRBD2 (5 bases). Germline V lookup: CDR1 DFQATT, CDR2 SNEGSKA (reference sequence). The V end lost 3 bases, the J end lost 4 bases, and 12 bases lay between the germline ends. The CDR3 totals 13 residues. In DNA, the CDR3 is TGCAGTGCTAGTTGGCTAGCTGCAGAGACCCAGTACTTC. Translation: CSASWLAAETQYF.

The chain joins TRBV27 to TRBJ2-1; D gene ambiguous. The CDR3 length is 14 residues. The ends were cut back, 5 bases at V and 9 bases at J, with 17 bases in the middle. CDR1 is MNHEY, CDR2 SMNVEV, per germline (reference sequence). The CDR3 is CASSPWVGLPEQFF. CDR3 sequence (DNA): TGTGCCAGCAGTCCCTGGGTGGGCCTCCCTGAGCAGTTCTTC.

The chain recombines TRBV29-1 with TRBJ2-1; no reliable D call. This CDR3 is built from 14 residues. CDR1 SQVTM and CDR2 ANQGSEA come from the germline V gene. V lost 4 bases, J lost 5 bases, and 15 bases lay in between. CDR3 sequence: CSVVGRNADNEQFF. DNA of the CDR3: TGCAGCGTTGTGGGCAGGAATGCCGACAATGAGCAGTTCTTC.

CDR3 sequence reads: CASSARPGSSGNTIYF. CDR3 nucleotide sequence: TGTGCCAGCAGCGCCCGACCCGGGAGCTCAGGAAACACCATATATTTT. The chain is built from TRBV9 and TRBJ1-3; D call uncertain. V lost 3 bases, J lost 4 bases, and 17 bases lay in between. CDR3 length: 16 residues. Germline CDR1 SGDLS, CDR2 YYNGEE.

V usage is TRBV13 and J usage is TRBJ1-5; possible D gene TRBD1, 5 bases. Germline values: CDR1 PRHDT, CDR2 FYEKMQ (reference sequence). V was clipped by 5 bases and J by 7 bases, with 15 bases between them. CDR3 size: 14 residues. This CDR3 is CASSPGLRGQPQHF. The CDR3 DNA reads TGTGCCAGCAGCCCTGGCCTTAGGGGCCAGCCCCAGCATTTT.

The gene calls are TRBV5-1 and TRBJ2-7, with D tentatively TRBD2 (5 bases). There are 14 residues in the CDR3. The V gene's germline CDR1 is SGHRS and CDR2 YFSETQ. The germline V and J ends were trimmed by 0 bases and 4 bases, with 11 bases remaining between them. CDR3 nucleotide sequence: TGCGCCAGCAGCTTGGGTGGGAGTGGTTACGAGCAGTACTTC. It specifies CASSLGGSGYEQYF.

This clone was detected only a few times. Here the CDR3 reads CASSLQREINEQFF. The CDR3 bases are TGTGCCAGCAGCTTACAGCGGGAGATTAATGAGCAGTTCTTC. The rearrangement links TRBV5-4 to TRBJ2-1; 8 bases match TRBD2. V lost 2 bases, J lost 7 bases, and 5 bases stayed unmatched. CDR1 SGHNT and CDR2 YYREEE come from the germline V gene (reference sequence). This CDR3 region has 14 residues.